Listed below are T cell receptor beta chains from one sample, sequenced in a study of regulatory T cells. The data were produced by immunoSEQ multiplex PCR, yet TCRdb's version contains in-frame clones alone and is incomplete. In the table there are 30,000 to 40,000 clones, 70% to 90% of which are singletons. Sequencing used conventional CD4+ T cells sorted from blood. The receptors derive from a person aged 18-29 years with CD3G deficiency. Each CDR3 is given with its conserved first and last residue. Each record gives: clone size, V gene, J gene, D gene, CDR3 protein, CDR3 DNA. A D gene is named only where the DNA matches it firmly. Expanded clones get a size class; other rows say once, few or many, or leave the size out.

clone_size: NA; v_call: TRBV28; j_call: TRBJ2-7; d_call: NA; cdr3_aa: CASSPGTPDVYEQYF; cdr3_nt: TGTGCCAGCAGCCCCGGGACTCCGGACGTCTACGAGCAGTACTTC
clone_size: NA; v_call: TRBV28; j_call: TRBJ1-2; d_call: NA; cdr3_aa: CASTPGGSINYGYTF; cdr3_nt: TGTGCCAGCACCCCGGGGGGGTCTATTAACTATGGCTACACCTTC
clone_size: once; v_call: TRBV6-6; j_call: TRBJ2-5; d_call: NA; cdr3_aa: CASSRDQGETQYF; cdr3_nt: TGTGCCAGCAGCCGAGACCAAGGAGAGACCCAGTACTTC
clone_size: NA; v_call: TRBV10-3; j_call: TRBJ2-1; d_call: NA; cdr3_aa: CAISVGEAPRNEQFF; cdr3_nt: TGTGCCATCAGCGTGGGGGAGGCCCCCCGCAATGAGCAGTTCTTC
clone_size: NA; v_call: TRBV19; j_call: TRBJ2-3; d_call: NA; cdr3_aa: CASGTGSTDTQYF; cdr3_nt: TGTGCCAGCGGGACTGGGAGCACAGATACGCAGTATTTT
clone_size: NA; v_call: TRBV19; j_call: TRBJ2-7; d_call: TRBD2; cdr3_aa: CASSIGLASEQYF; cdr3_nt: TGTGCCAGTAGTATTGGACTAGCGAGTGAGCAGTACTTC
clone_size: NA; v_call: TRBV5-1; j_call: TRBJ2-6; d_call: NA; cdr3_aa: CASKPTTGANVLTF; cdr3_nt: TGCGCCAGCAAACCCACCACAGGGGCCAACGTCCTGACTTTC
clone_size: NA; v_call: TRBV7-9; j_call: TRBJ2-1; d_call: NA; cdr3_aa: CASSLGAHNEQFF; cdr3_nt: TGTGCCAGCAGCTTAGGGGCCCACAATGAGCAGTTCTTC
clone_size: NA; v_call: TRBV28; j_call: TRBJ1-4; d_call: NA; cdr3_aa: CASKGGGGNEKLFF; cdr3_nt: TGTGCCAGCAAGGGAGGGGGGGGCAATGAAAAACTGTTTTTT
clone_size: once; v_call: TRBV6-1; j_call: TRBJ2-7; d_call: NA; cdr3_aa: CASSEGSTAGVYEQYF; cdr3_nt: TGTGCCAGCAGTGAAGGGTCGACAGCAGGAGTGTACGAGCAGTACTTC
clone_size: NA; v_call: TRBV7-9; j_call: TRBJ2-1; d_call: NA; cdr3_aa: CASSLKNEQFF; cdr3_nt: TGTGCCAGCAGCTTAAAAAATGAGCAGTTCTTC
clone_size: NA; v_call: TRBV7-8; j_call: TRBJ2-5; d_call: NA; cdr3_aa: CASSPLQETQYF; cdr3_nt: TGTGCCAGCAGCCCCCTTCAAGAGACCCAGTACTTC
clone_size: NA; v_call: TRBV28; j_call: TRBJ1-1; d_call: TRBD1; cdr3_aa: CASRTGHFEAFF; cdr3_nt: TGTGCCAGCCGGACAGGGCATTTCGAAGCTTTCTTT
clone_size: NA; v_call: TRBV11-2; j_call: TRBJ2-7; d_call: NA; cdr3_aa: CASTEDSSYEQYF; cdr3_nt: TGTGCCAGCACGGAGGACTCCTCCTACGAGCAGTACTTC
clone_size: NA; v_call: TRBV30; j_call: TRBJ1-6; d_call: NA; cdr3_aa: CAWRIDRDSPLHF; cdr3_nt: TGTGCCTGGAGGATCGACCGGGATTCACCCCTCCACTTT
clone_size: NA; v_call: TRBV7-8; j_call: TRBJ2-3; d_call: TRBD1; cdr3_aa: CASSRTGGPTDTQYF; cdr3_nt: TGTGCCAGCAGCCGGACAGGGGGTCCCACAGATACGCAGTATTTT
clone_size: NA; v_call: TRBV18; j_call: TRBJ2-7; d_call: NA; cdr3_aa: CASSPGLLYEQYF; cdr3_nt: TGTGCCAGCTCTCCAGGCCTGTTATACGAGCAGTACTTC
clone_size: NA; v_call: TRBV30; j_call: TRBJ2-3; d_call: NA; cdr3_aa: CAWSPGRGLADTQYF; cdr3_nt: TGTGCCTGGAGTCCCGGGAGGGGGCTAGCAGATACGCAGTATTTT
clone_size: NA; v_call: TRBV18; j_call: TRBJ2-1; d_call: NA; cdr3_aa: CASSPYGLEQFF; cdr3_nt: TGTGCCAGCTCACCGTACGGGTTGGAGCAGTTCTTC
clone_size: NA; v_call: TRBV5-1; j_call: TRBJ2-2; d_call: NA; cdr3_aa: CASSQSVTGTGELFF; cdr3_nt: TGCGCCAGCAGCCAATCTGTGACCGGGACCGGGGAGCTGTTTTTT
clone_size: NA; v_call: TRBV28; j_call: TRBJ2-7; d_call: NA; cdr3_aa: CASSLFWGYEQYF; cdr3_nt: TGTGCCAGCAGTTTATTTTGGGGCTACGAGCAGTACTTC
clone_size: NA; v_call: TRBV11-2; j_call: TRBJ1-4; d_call: NA; cdr3_aa: CASSSNRAPNEKLFF; cdr3_nt: TGTGCCAGCAGCTCAAACCGGGCTCCGAATGAAAAACTGTTTTTT
clone_size: NA; v_call: TRBV19; j_call: TRBJ1-2; d_call: NA; cdr3_aa: CASSPLLDTVYGYTF; cdr3_nt: TGTGCCAGTAGTCCCCTACTGGACACCGTCTATGGCTACACCTTC
clone_size: NA; v_call: TRBV28; j_call: TRBJ2-7; d_call: NA; cdr3_aa: CASSPTGQSEQYF; cdr3_nt: TGTGCCAGCAGTCCGACTGGACAGAGCGAGCAGTACTTC
clone_size: NA; v_call: TRBV5-1; j_call: TRBJ1-1; d_call: TRBD1; cdr3_aa: CASSLGDSLNTEAFF; cdr3_nt: TGCGCCAGCAGCTTGGGGGACAGTTTGAACACTGAAGCTTTCTTT
clone_size: NA; v_call: TRBV7-7; j_call: TRBJ1-5; d_call: TRBD1; cdr3_aa: CGTGEGYGNQPQHF; cdr3_nt: TGTGGGACAGGAGAAGGGTACGGCAATCAGCCCCAGCATTTT
clone_size: NA; v_call: TRBV5-1; j_call: TRBJ2-3; d_call: TRBD1; cdr3_aa: CASSLQTGESDTQYF; cdr3_nt: TGCGCCAGCAGCCTTCAGACAGGGGAGTCGGATACGCAGTATTTT
clone_size: NA; v_call: TRBV28; j_call: TRBJ1-2; d_call: NA; cdr3_aa: CASSLFALRGGYGYTF; cdr3_nt: TGTGCCAGCAGTTTATTCGCCCTCCGGGGGGGCTATGGCTACACCTTC
clone_size: NA; v_call: TRBV19; j_call: TRBJ2-3; d_call: NA; cdr3_aa: CASSTSRGDTQYF; cdr3_nt: TGTGCCAGTAGTACCTCCCGAGGAGATACGCAGTATTTT
clone_size: NA; v_call: TRBV6-5; j_call: TRBJ2-7; d_call: NA; cdr3_aa: CASSSSDQSYEQYF; cdr3_nt: TGTGCCAGCAGTAGCAGCGACCAGTCCTACGAGCAGTACTTC
clone_size: NA; v_call: TRBV10-3; j_call: TRBJ2-3; d_call: TRBD2; cdr3_aa: CAAARLAGGTDTQYF; cdr3_nt: TGTGCCGCCGCCCGGCTAGCGGGGGGCACAGATACGCAGTATTTT
clone_size: once; v_call: TRBV7-9; j_call: TRBJ2-1; d_call: NA; cdr3_aa: CASSLGRYNEQFF; cdr3_nt: TGTGCCAGCAGCTTGGGACGGTACAATGAGCAGTTCTTC
clone_size: NA; v_call: TRBV5-1; j_call: TRBJ2-7; d_call: NA; cdr3_aa: CASSLVGPSYEQYF; cdr3_nt: TGCGCCAGCAGCTTGGTTGGCCCTTCCTACGAGCAGTACTTC
clone_size: NA; v_call: TRBV5-6; j_call: TRBJ2-7; d_call: TRBD2; cdr3_aa: CASSLRLAGKNEQYF; cdr3_nt: TGTGCCAGCAGCTTGAGACTAGCGGGGAAGAACGAGCAGTACTTC
clone_size: NA; v_call: TRBV19; j_call: TRBJ1-4; d_call: TRBD1; cdr3_aa: CASSRYRGNNEKLFF; cdr3_nt: TGTGCCAGTAGTCGATACAGGGGCAACAATGAAAAACTGTTTTTT
clone_size: once; v_call: TRBV6-1; j_call: TRBJ1-4; d_call: NA; cdr3_aa: CASSLTVGFEKLFF; cdr3_nt: TGTGCCAGCAGTCTGACCGTCGGCTTTGAAAAACTGTTTTTT
clone_size: NA; v_call: TRBV19; j_call: TRBJ1-2; d_call: TRBD1; cdr3_aa: CASSFWDSYGYTF; cdr3_nt: TGTGCCAGTAGTTTTTGGGACAGCTATGGCTACACCTTC
clone_size: NA; v_call: TRBV10-3; j_call: TRBJ2-3; d_call: TRBD2; cdr3_aa: CAISDSDGKRERADTQYF; cdr3_nt: TGTGCCATCAGTGACTCCGACGGGAAGCGGGAGAGGGCAGATACGCAGTATTTT
clone_size: NA; v_call: TRBV7-9; j_call: TRBJ2-3; d_call: NA; cdr3_aa: CASSFKQGTDTQYF; cdr3_nt: TGTGCCAGCAGCTTTAAACAGGGCACAGATACGCAGTATTTT
clone_size: NA; v_call: TRBV6-1; j_call: TRBJ1-1; d_call: NA; cdr3_aa: CATARRWNTEAFF; cdr3_nt: TGTGCCACCGCACGGCGCTGGAACACTGAAGCTTTCTTT
clone_size: NA; v_call: TRBV10-3; j_call: TRBJ2-6; d_call: TRBD1; cdr3_aa: CAISESFGQGATGANVLTF; cdr3_nt: TGTGCCATCAGTGAGTCGTTCGGACAGGGGGCAACTGGGGCCAACGTCCTGACTTTC
clone_size: NA; v_call: TRBV28; j_call: TRBJ1-2; d_call: NA; cdr3_aa: CASSLATGQAPGYTF; cdr3_nt: TGTGCCAGCAGTCTCGCCACGGGTCAGGCGCCTGGCTACACCTTC
clone_size: NA; v_call: TRBV19; j_call: TRBJ1-1; d_call: NA; cdr3_aa: CASSIRAQPNTEAFF; cdr3_nt: TGTGCCAGTAGTATACGTGCTCAGCCGAACACTGAAGCTTTCTTT
clone_size: once; v_call: TRBV6-6; j_call: TRBJ1-1; d_call: TRBD1; cdr3_aa: CASIHRGTHTEAFF; cdr3_nt: TGTGCCAGCATCCACAGGGGCACCCACACTGAAGCTTTCTTT